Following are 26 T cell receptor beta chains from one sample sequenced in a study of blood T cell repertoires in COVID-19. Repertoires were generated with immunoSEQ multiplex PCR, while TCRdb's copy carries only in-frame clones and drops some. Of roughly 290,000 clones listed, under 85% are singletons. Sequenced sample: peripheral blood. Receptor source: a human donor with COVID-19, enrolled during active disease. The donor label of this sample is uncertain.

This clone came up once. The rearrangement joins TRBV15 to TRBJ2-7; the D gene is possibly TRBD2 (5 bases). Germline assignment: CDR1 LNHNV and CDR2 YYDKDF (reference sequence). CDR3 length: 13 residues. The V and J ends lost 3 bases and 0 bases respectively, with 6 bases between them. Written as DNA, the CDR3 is TGTGCCACCAGCAGTAGCGTCTCCTACGAGCAGTACTTC. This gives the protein CATSSSVSYEQYF.

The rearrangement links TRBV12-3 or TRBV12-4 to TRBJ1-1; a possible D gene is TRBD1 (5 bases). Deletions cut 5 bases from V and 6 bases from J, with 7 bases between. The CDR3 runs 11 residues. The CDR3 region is CASSRQPEAFF. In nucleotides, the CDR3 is TGTGCCAGCAGTAGACAGCCTGAAGCTTTCTTT.

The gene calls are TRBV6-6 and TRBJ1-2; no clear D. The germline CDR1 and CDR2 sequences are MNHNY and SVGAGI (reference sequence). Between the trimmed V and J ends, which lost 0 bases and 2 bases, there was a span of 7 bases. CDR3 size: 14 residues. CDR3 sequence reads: CASSYSEANYGYTF. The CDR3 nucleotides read TGTGCCAGCAGTTACTCCGAGGCCAACTATGGCTACACCTTC.

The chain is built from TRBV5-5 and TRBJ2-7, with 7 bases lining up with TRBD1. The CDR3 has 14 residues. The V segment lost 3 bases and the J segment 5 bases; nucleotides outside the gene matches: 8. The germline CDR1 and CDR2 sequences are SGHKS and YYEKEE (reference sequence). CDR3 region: CASSYTGVINEQYF. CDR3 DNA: TGTGCCAGCAGCTATACAGGGGTCATTAACGAGCAGTACTTC.

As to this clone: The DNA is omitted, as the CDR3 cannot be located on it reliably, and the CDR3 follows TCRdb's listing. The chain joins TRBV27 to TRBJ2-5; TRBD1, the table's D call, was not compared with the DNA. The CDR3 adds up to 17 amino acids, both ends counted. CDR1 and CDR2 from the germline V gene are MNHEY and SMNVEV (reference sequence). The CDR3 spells CASSSSGGVRGQETQYF.

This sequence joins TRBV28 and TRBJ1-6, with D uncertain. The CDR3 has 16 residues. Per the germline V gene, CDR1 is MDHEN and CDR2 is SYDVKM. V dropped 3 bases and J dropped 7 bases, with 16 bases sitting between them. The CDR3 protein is CASSLPPGQRNSPLHF. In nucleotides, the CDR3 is TGTGCCAGCAGTTTGCCCCCGGGCCAGCGGAATTCACCCCTCCACTTT.

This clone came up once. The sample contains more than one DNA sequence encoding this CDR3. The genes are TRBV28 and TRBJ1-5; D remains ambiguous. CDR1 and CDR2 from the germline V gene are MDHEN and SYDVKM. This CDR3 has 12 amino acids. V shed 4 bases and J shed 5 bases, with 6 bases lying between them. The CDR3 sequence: CASSSGYQPQHF. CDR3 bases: TGTGCCAGCAGTTCCGGTTATCAGCCCCAGCATTTT.

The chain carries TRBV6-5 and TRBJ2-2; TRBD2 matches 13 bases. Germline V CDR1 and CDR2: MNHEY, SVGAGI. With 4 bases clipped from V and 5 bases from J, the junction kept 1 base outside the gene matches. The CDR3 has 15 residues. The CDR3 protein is CASSSTSGRTGELFF. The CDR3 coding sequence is TGTGCCAGCAGTTCGACTAGCGGGAGGACCGGGGAGCTGTTTTTT.

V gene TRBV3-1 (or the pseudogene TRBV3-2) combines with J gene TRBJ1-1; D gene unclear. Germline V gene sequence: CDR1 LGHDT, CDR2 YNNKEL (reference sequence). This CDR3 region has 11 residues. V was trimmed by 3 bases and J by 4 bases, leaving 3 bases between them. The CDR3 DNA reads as TGTGCCAGCAGCCACAGCACTGAAGCTTTCTTT. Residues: CASSHSTEAFF.

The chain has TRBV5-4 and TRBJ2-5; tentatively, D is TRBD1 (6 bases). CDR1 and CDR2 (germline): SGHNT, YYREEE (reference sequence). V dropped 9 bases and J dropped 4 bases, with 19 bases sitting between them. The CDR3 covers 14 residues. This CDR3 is CAIHSRGVGETQYF. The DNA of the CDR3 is TGTGCCATCCATAGCAGGGGCGTCGGAGAGACCCAGTACTTC.

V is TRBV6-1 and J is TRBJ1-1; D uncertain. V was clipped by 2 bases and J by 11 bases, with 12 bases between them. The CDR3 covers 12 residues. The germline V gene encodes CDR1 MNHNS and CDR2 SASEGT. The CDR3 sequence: CASSEPGRMAFF. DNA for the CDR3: TGTGCCAGCAGTGAACCCGGCAGGATGGCTTTCTTT.

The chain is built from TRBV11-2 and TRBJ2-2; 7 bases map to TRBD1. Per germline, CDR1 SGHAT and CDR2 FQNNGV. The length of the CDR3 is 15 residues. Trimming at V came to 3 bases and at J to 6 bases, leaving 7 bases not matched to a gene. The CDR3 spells CASSFEGAAPGELFF. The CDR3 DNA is TGTGCCAGCAGCTTTGAGGGGGCGGCACCCGGGGAGCTGTTTTTT.

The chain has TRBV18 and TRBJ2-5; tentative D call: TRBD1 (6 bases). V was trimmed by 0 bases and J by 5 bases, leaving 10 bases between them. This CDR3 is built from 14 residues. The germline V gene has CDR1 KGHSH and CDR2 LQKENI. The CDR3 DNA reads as TGTGCCAGCTCACCACCGCCCAGGGGCGAGACCCAGTACTTC. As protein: CASSPPPRGETQYF.

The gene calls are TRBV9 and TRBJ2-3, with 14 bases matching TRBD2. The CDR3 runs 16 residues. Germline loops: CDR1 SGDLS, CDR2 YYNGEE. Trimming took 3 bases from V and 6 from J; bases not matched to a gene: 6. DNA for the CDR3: TGTGCCAGCAGCGAGGGACTAGCGGGAGTTGGGGATACGCAGTATTTT. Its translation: CASSEGLAGVGDTQYF.

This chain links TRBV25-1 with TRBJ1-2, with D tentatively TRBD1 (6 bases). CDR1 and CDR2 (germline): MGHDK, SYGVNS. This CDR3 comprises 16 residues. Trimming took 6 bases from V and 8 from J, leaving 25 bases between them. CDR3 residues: CASRRTGSGEGAGYTF. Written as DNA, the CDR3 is TGTGCCAGCAGGCGTACAGGGTCCGGGGAGGGAGCCGGCTACACCTTC.

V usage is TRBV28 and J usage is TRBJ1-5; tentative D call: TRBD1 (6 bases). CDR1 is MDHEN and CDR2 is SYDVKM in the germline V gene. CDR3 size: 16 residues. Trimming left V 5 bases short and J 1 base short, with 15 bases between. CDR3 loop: CASSPSRDISNQPQHF. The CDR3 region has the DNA TGTGCCAGCAGTCCAAGCCGGGACATCAGCAATCAGCCCCAGCATTTT.

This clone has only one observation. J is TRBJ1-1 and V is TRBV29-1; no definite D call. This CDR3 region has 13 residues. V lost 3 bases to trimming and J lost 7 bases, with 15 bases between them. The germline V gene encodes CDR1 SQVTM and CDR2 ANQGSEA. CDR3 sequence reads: CSVEGGRAGEAFF. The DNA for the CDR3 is TGCAGCGTTGAGGGCGGTCGGGCGGGTGAAGCTTTCTTT.

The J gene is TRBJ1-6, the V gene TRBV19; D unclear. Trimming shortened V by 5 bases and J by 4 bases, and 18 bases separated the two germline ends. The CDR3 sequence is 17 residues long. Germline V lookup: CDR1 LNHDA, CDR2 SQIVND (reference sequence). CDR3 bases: TGTGCCAGTAGTCACCAGGCGGGAGAACCTTATAATTCACCCCTCCACTTT. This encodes CASSHQAGEPYNSPLHF.

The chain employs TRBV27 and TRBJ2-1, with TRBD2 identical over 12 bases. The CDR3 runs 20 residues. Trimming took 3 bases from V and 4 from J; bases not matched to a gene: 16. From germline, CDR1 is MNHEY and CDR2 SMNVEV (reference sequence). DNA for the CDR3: TGTGCCAGCAGTTTTGGTCTAGCGGGAGGGCCCTCCGCGATGTACAATGAGCAGTTCTTC. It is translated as CASSFGLAGGPSAMYNEQFF.

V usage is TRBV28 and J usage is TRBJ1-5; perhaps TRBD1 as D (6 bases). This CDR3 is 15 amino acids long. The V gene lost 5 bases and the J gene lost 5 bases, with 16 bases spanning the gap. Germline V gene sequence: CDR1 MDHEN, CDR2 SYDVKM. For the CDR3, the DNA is TGTGCCAGCAGTCCCCTCCGGACAGCAGATCAGCCCCAGCATTTT. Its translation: CASSPLRTADQPQHF.

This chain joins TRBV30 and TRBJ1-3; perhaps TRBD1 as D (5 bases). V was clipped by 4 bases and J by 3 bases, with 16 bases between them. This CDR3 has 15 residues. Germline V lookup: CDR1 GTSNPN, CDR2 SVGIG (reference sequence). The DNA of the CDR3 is TGTGCCTGGAACCTCCGCGGGGCGCGTGGAAACACCATATATTTT. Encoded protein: CAWNLRGARGNTIYF.

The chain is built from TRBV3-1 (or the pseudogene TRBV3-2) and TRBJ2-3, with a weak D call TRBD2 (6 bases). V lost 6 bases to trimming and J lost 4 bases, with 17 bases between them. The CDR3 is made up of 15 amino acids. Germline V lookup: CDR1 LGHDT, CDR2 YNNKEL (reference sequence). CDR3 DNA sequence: TGTGCCAGCAGTTCCTCACTAGCTGTCGCAGATACGCAGTATTTT. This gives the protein CASSSSLAVADTQYF.

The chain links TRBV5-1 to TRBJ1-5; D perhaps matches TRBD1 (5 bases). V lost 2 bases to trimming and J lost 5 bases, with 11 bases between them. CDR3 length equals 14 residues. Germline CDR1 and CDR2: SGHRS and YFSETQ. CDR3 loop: CASSFNPGDQPQHF. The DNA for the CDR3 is TGCGCCAGCAGCTTCAATCCGGGGGATCAGCCCCAGCATTTT.

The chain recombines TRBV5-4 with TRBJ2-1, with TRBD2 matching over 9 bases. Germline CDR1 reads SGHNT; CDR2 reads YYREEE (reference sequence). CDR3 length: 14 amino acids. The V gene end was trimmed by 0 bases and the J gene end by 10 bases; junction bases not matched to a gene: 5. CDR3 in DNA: TGTGCCAGCAGCTTGGCGCGGGAGGGGGGGGAGCAGTTCTTC. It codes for CASSLAREGGEQFF.

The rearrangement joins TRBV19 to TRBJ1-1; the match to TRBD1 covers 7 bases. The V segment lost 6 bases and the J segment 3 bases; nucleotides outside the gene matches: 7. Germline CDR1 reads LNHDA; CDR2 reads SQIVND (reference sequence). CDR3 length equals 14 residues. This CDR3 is CASSDRAEDTEAFF. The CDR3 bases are TGTGCCAGTAGCGACAGGGCAGAGGACACTGAAGCTTTCTTT.

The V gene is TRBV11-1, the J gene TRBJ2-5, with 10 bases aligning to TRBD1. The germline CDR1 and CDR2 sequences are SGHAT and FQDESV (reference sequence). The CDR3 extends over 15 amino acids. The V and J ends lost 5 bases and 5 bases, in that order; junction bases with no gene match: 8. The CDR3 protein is CASSPGTGAKETQYF. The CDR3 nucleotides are TGTGCCAGCAGCCCGGGGACAGGGGCGAAGGAGACCCAGTACTTC.